Only a few counts were recorded for the clone carrying this T cell receptor (beta chain). Its antigen is undetermined. TCRdb analysed the 5' RACE reads with MiXCR anew, one entry per CDR3 protein. This sample has 500,000 to 650,000 distinct CDR3 sequences, with approximately 15% found just once. The data belong to a study of T cells after yellow fever vaccination. The overall study: Preparation of the low-cell-number fractions used SMART-Seq v4 Ultra Low Input. Findings and caveats of the study: The booster saw the reappearance of most primary-vaccination clones (roughly 95% CD4, roughly 87% CD8).

The V gene's germline CDR1 is LNHNV and CDR2 YYDKDF (reference sequence). The CDR3 extends over 15 amino acids. V shed 0 bases and J shed 2 bases, with 10 bases lying between them. This clonotype was obtained from a man aged 25-45 years who received the YFV17D yellow fever vaccine. The chain uses TRBV15 and TRBJ2-5; D remains ambiguous. The starting material was PBMCs, obtained on the day of the yellow fever booster vaccination. The CDR3 region is CATSRDQPGQETQYF. In DNA, the CDR3 is TGTGCCACCAGCAGAGATCAGCCGGGTCAAGAGACCCAGTACTTC.